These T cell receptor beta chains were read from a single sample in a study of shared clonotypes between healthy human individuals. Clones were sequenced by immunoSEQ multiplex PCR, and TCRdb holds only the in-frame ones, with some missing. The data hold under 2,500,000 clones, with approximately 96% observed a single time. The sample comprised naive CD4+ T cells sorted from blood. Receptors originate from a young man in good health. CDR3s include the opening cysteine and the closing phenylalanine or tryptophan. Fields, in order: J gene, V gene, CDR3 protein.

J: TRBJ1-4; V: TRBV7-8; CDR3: CASSLGLPVNEKLFF
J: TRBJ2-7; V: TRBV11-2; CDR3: CASSPLDGGVSYEQYF
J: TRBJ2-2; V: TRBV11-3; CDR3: CASSSYLGTANTGELFF
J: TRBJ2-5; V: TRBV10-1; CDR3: CASSEGGSLETQYF
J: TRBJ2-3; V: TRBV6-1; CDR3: CASSEGRTKAQYF
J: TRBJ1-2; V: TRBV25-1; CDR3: CASSEFEGAGVYGYTF
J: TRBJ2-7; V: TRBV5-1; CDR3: CASSLPGNEQYF
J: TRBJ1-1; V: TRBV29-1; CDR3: CSAGDRAGNEAFF
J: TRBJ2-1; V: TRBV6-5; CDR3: CASSYGSGAPSEQFF
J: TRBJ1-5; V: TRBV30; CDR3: CAWGRQGGDQPQHF
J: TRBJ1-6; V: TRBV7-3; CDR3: CASSATGENSPLHF
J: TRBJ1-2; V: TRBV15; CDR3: CATSPDRNYGYTF
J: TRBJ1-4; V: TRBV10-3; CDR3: CAISDGLASTNEKLFF
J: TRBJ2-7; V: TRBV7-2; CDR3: CASSSPSSYEQYF
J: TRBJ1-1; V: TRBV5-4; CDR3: CASSWGEEAFF
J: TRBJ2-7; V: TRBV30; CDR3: CAWSLGTGVYEQYF
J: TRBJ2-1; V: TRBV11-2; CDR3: CASSLARLAGANEQFF
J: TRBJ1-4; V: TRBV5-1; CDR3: CAGDRGRNEKLFF